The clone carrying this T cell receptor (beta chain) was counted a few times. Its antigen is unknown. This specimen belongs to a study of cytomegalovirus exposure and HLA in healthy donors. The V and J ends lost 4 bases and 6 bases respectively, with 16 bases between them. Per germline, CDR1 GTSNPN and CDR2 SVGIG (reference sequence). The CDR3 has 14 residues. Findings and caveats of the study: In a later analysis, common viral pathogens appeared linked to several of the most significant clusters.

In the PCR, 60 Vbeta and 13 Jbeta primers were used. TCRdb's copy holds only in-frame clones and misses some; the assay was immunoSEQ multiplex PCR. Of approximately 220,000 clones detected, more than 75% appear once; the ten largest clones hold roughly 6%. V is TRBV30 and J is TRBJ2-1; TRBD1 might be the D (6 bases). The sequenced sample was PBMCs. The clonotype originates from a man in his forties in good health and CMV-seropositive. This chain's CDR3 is CAWIDRSRSNEQFF. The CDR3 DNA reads TGTGCCTGGATCGACAGGTCGCGATCCAATGAGCAGTTCTTC.